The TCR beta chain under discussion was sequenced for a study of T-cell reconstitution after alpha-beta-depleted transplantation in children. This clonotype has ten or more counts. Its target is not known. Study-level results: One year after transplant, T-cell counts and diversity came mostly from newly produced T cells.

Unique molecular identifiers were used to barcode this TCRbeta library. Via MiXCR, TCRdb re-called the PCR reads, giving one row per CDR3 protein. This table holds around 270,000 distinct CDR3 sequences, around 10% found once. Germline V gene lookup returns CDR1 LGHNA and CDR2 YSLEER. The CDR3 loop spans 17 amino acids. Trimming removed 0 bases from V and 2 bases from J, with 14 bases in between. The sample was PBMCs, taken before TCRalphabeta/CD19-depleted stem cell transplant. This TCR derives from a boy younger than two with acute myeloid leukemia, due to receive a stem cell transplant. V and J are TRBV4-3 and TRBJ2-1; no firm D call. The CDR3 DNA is TGCGCCAGCAGCCAAGATCTTTCCGGACCTACCTACAATGAGCAGTTCTTC. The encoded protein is CASSQDLSGPTYNEQFF.